A single TCR beta chain is shown here with its context. This receptor's antigen is unknown. No much larger clone exists at a distance of one base, and base qualities are not known. The library came from the immunoSEQ multiplex PCR assay. The table comes from immuneACCESS by way of TCRdb, which keeps in-frame sequences with V and J called. Part of the clones is missing from these tables; in studies checked, under half for an unresolved V gene and the rest for unknown reasons. The sample contains approximately 70,000 clones, roughly 92% of them found a single time. The top ten constitute around 0.34% of the sample. This specimen belongs to a study of technical replicates of blood from several donors (dated by TCRdb to about 2017). From the cysteine up to the phenylalanine, the CDR3 has a length of 13 residues. The CDR3 DNA has 39 bases and is translated from base 1. CDR1 and CDR2 are read off the germline V gene as SQVTM and ANQGSEA. V drops 4 bases and J drops 2 bases, leaving 11 bases in between.

Source material: T cells isolated from PBMCs. In this chain, TRBV29-1 is recombined with TRBJ1-2; TRBD1 is a possible D gene, resting on 5 matching bases. The source of this sequence is a human donor in good health. The CDR3 amino acid sequence is: CSVGARANYGYTF. The DNA sequence is as follows: TGCAGCGTTGGGGCCAGGGCGAACTATGGCTACACCTTC.